This TCR beta chain was observed in a study of T cells in Graves' hyperthyroidism and ophthalmopathy. Germline V gene lookup returns CDR1 SQVTM and CDR2 ANQGSEA. Trimming left V 3 bases short and J 1 base short, with 6 bases between. CDR3 size: 12 residues. Amplification of TCR beta CDR3 regions was performed using RNA transcripts as template. The study used the HTBI primer set for a first-round RT-PCR of the TCR CDR3. TCRdb ran MiXCR on the multiplex PCR reads and lists one entry per CDR3 protein. The sample lists fewer than 750,000 distinct CDR3 sequences; 13% to 15% were seen once. Patients were excluded for uncontrolled infection, other autoimmune disease, pregnancy or lactation.

The chain carries TRBV29-1 and TRBJ2-5; D is unclear. The TCR originated in a woman aged 50 to 60 with Graves' ophthalmopathy. The sample consisted of blood. The CDR3 reads CSVEPVQETQYF. The CDR3 region has the DNA TGCAGCGTTGAGCCCGTCCAAGAGACCCAGTACTTC.